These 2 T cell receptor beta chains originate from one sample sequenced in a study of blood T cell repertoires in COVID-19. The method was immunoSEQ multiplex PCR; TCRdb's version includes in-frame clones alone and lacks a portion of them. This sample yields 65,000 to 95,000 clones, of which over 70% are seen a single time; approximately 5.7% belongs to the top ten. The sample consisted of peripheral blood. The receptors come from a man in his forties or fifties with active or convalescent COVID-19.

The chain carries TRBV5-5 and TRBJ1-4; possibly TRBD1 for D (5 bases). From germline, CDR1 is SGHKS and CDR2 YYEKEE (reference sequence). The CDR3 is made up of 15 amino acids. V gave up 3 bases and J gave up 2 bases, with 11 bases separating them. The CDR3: CASSSQGFTNEKLFF. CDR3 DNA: TGTGCCAGCAGCTCTCAGGGATTTACTAATGAAAAACTGTTTTTT.

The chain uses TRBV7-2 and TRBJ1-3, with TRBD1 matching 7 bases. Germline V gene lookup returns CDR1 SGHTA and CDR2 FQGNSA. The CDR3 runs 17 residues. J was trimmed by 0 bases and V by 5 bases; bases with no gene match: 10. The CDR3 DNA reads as TGTGCCAGCAGCAAGAGACCGGGACAGAGCTCTGGAAACACCATATATTTT. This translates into CASSKRPGQSSGNTIYF.